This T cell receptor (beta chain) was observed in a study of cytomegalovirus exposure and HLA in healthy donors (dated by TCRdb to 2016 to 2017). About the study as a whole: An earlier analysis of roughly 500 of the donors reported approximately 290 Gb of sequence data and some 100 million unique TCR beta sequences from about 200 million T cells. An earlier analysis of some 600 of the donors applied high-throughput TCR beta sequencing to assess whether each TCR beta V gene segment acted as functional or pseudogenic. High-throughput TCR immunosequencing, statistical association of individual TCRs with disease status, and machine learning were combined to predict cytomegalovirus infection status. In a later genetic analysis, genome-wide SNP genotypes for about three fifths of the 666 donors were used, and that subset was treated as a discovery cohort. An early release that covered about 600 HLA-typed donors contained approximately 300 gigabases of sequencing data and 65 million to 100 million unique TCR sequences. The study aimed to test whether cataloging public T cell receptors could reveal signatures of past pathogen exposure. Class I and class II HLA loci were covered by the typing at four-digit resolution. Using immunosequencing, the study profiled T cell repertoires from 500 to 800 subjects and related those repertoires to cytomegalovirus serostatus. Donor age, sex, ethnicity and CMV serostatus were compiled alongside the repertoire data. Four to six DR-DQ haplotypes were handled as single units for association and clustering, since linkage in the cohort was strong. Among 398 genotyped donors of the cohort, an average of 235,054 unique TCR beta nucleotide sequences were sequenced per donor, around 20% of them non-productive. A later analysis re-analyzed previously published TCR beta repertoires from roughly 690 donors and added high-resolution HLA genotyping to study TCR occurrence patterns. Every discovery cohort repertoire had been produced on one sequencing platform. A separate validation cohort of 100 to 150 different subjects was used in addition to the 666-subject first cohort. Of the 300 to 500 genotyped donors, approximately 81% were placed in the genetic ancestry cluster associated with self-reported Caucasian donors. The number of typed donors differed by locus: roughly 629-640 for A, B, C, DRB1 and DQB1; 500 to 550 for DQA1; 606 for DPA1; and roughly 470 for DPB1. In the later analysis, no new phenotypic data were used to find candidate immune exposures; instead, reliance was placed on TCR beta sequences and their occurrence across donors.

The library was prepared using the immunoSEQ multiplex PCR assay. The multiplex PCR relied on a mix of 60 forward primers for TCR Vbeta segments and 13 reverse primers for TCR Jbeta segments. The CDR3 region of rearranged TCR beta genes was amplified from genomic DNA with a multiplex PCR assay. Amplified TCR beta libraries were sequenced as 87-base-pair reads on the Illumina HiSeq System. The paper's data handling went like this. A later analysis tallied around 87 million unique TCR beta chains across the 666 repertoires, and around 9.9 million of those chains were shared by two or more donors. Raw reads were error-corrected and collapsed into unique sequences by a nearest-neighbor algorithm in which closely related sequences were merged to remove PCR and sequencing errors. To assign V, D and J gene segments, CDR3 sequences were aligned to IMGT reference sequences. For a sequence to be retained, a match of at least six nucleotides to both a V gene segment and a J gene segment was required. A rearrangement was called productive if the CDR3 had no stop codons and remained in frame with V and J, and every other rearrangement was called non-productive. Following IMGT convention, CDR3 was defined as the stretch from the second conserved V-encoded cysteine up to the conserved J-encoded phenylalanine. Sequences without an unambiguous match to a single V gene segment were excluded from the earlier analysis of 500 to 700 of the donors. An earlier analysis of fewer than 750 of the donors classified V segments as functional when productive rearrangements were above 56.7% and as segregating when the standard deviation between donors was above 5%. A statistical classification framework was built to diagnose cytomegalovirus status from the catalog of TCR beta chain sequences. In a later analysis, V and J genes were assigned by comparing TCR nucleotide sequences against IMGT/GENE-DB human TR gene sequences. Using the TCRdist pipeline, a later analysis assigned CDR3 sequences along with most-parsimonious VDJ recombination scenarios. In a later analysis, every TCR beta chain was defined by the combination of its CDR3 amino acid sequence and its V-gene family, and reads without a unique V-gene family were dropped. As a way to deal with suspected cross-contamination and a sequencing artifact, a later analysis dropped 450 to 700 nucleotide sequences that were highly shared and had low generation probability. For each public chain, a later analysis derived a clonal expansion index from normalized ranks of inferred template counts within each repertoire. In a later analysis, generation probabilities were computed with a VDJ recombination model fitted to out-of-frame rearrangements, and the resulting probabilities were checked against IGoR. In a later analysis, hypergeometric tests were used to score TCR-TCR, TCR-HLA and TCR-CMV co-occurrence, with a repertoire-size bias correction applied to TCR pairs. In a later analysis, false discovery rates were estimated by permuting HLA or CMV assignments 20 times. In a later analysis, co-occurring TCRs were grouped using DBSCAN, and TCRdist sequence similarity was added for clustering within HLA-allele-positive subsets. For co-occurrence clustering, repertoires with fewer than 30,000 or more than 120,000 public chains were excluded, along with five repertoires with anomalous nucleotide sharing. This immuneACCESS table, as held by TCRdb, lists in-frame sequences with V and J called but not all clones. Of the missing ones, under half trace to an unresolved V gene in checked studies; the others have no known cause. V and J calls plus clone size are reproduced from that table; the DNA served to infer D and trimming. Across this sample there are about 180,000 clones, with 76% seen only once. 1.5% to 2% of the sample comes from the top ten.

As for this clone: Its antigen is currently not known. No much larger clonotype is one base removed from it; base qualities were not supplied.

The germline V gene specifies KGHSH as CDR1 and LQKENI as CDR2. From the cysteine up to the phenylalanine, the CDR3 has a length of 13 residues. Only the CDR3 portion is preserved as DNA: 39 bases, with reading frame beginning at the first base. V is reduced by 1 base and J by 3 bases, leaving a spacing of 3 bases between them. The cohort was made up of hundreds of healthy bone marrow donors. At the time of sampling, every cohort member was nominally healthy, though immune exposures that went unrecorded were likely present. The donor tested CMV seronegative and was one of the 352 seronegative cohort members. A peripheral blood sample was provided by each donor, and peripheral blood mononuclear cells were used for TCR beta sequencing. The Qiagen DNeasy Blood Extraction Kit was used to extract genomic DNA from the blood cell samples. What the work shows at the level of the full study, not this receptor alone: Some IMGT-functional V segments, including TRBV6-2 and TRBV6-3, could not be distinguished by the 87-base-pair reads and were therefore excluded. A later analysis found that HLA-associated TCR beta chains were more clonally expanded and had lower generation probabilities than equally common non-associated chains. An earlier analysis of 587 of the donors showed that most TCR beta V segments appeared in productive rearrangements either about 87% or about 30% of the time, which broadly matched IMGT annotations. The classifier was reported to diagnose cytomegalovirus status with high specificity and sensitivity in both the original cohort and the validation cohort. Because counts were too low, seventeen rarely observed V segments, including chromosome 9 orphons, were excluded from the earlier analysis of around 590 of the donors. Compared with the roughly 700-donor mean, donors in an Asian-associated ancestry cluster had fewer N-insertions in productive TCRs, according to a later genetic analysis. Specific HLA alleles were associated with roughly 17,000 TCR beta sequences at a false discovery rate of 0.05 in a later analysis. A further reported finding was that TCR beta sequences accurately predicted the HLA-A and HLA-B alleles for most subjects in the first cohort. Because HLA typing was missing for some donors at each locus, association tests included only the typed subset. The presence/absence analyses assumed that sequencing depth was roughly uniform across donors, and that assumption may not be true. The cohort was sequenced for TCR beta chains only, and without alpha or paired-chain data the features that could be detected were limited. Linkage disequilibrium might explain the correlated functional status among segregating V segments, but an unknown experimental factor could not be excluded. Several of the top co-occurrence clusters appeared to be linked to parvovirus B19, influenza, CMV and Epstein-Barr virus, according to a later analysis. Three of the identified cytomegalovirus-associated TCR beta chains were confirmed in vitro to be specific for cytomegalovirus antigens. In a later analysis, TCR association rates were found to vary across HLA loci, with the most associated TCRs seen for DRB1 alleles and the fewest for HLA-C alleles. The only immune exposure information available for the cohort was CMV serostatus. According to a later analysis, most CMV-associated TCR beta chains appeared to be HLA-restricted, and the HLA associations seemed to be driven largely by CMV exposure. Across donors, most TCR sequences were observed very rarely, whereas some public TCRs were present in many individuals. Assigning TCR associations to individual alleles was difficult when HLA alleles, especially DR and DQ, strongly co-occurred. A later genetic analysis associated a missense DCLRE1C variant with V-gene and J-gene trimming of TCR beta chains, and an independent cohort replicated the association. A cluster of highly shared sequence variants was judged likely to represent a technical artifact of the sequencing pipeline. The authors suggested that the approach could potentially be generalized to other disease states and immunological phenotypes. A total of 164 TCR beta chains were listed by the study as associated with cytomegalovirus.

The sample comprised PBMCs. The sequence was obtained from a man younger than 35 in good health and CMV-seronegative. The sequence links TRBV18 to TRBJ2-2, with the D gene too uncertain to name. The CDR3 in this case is CASSPLDTGELFF. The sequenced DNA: TGTGCCAGCTCACCACTCGACACCGGGGAGCTGTTTTTT.